These 32 T cell receptor beta chains were sequenced from one sample in a study of response to subunit inactivated influenza vaccine. TCRdb independently ran MiXCR on the RT-PCR reads; one entry per CDR3 protein. Among roughly 570,000 distinct CDR3 sequences listed, 12% to 15% were seen once. The source material was PBMCs from blood, sampled 11 to 12 days after vaccination. These receptor sequences come from a man aged 45-60 years who received an inactivated influenza vaccine.

V and J are TRBV7-3 and TRBJ2-1, with TRBD2 matching over 9 bases. V shed 6 bases and J 9 bases; nucleotides not matched to a gene: 6. This CDR3 is built from 13 residues. Germline CDR1 and CDR2: SGHTA and FQGTGA. The DNA of the CDR3 is TGTGCCAGCAGGACTAGCGGAGGCGGTGAGCAGTTCTTC. This translates into CASRTSGGGEQFF. Drawing the rest from reference TRBV7-3 and TRBJ2-1, the complete variable domain is GAGVSQTPSNKVTEKGKYVELRCDPISGHTALYWYRQSLGQGPEFLIYFQGTGAADDSGLPNDRFFAVRPEGSVSTLKIQRTERGDSAVYLCASRTSGGGEQFFGPGTRLTVL.

This chain joins TRBV4-3 and TRBJ1-1; D gene ambiguous. V was trimmed by 0 bases and J by 11 bases, leaving 16 bases between them. The CDR3 runs to 14 residues. CDR1 LGHNA and CDR2 YSLEER come from the germline V gene. The CDR3 loop reads CASSQELRNYQAFF. The CDR3 region has the DNA TGCGCCAGCAGCCAAGAATTACGGAACTATCAGGCTTTCTTT.

This clonotype was counted at least ten times. At one end the junction does not follow the germline gene, possibly because of a read error. This rearrangement joins TRBV5-1 to TRBJ2-7; D is unresolved. The CDR3 has 12 residues. Germline V CDR1 and CDR2: SGHRS, YFSETQ. CDR3 nucleotide sequence: TGTGCCAGCAGCTTGGACCTCTACGAGCAGTACTTC. Its protein is CASSLDLYEQYF.

This clonotype was seen a few times. The rearrangement joins TRBV6-5 to TRBJ1-1; unclear D gene. The CDR3 runs to 14 residues. V lost 2 bases to trimming and J lost 3 bases, with 10 bases between them. Per the germline V gene, CDR1 is MNHEY and CDR2 is SVGAGI. The CDR3 spells CASSYRTGDTEAFF. CDR3 nucleotides: TGTGCCAGCAGTTACCGTACCGGGGACACTGAAGCTTTCTTT.

This clonotype was counted only a few times. V gene TRBV14 combines with J gene TRBJ1-3; D unclear. Germline V gene lookup returns CDR1 SGHDN and CDR2 FVKESK. The V and J ends lost 4 bases and 3 bases respectively, with 7 bases between them. The CDR3 consists of 13 residues. The CDR3 region is CASSRVDGNTIYF. The CDR3, as DNA: TGTGCCAGCAGCCGCGTCGATGGAAACACCATATATTTT. The full variable domain, its missing parts supplied by reference TRBV14 and TRBJ1-3, is EAGVTQFPSHSVIEKGQTVTLRCDPISGHDNLYWYRRVMGKEIKFLLHFVKESKQDESGMPNNRFLAERTGGTYSTLKVQPAELEDSGVYFCASSRVDGNTIYFGEGSWLTVV.

This clonotype was seen ten or more times. The chain employs TRBV4-2 and TRBJ2-1, with D possibly being TRBD1 or TRBD2 (5 bases each). The CDR3 covers 17 residues. Germline CDR1 is LGHNA and CDR2 is YNFKEQ. V was pared by 0 bases and J by 2 bases, with 14 bases between. The CDR3 nucleotides are TGTGCCAGCAGCCAAGATTTGGGCTTGGGGGCCTACAATGAGCAGTTCTTC. Its protein is CASSQDLGLGAYNEQFF.

The V call is TRBV28, the J call TRBJ2-1, with D unresolved. In germline, CDR1 is MDHEN, CDR2 SYDVKM. Trimming removed 7 bases at V and 7 bases at J, with 14 bases between. The CDR3 runs 13 residues. CDR3 residues: CASTSAARNEQFF. The CDR3 DNA follows: TGTGCCAGCACTAGTGCAGCTAGGAATGAGCAGTTCTTC.

The table lists this clonotype with a few counts. The V call is TRBV12-3 or TRBV12-4, the J call TRBJ2-7; a possible D gene is TRBD1 (6 bases). CDR3 length: 13 residues. V was shortened by 4 bases and J by 9 bases, with 16 bases between the two germline ends. CDR3 sequence: CASSSAHREGQYF. The DNA for the CDR3 is TGTGCCAGCAGTTCAGCTCACAGGGAAGGGCAGTACTTC.

V is TRBV7-6 and J is TRBJ2-3, with 7 bases lining up with TRBD2. Losses at the gene ends were 6 bases for V and 4 bases for J; bases not matched to a gene: 10. CDR3 length: 15 residues. The germline gives CDR1 SGHVS, CDR2 FNYEAQ. In nucleotides, the CDR3 is TGTGCCAGCAGTAGTGGACTAGGAGTATCAGATACGCAGTATTTT. It translates to CASSSGLGVSDTQYF.

This clonotype was detected a few times. The gene calls are TRBV7-2 and TRBJ2-7, with D possibly matching TRBD1 (5 bases). Germline V gives CDR1 SGHTA, CDR2 FQGNSA. CDR3 size: 15 residues. Deletions cut 2 bases from V and 2 bases from J, with 13 bases between. The CDR3 sequence is CASSLTRQGPYEQYF. The DNA for the CDR3 is TGTGCCAGCAGCTTAACGCGGCAGGGTCCCTACGAGCAGTACTTC.

This clonotype was seen a few times. The chain has TRBV6-6 and TRBJ1-3, with D unresolved. Germline lookup yields CDR1 MNHNY and CDR2 SVGAGI (reference sequence). V dropped 6 bases and J dropped 6 bases, with 9 bases sitting between them. This CDR3 is 12 amino acids long. CDR3 residues: CASRSVENTIYF. In nucleotides, the CDR3 is TGTGCCAGCAGGTCCGTTGAAAACACCATATATTTT.

This clonotype was seen only a few times. The chain recombines TRBV24-1 with TRBJ2-1, with 8 bases that match TRBD1. Per germline, CDR1 KGHDR and CDR2 SFDVKD. This CDR3 spans 16 amino acids. The J segment lost 5 bases and the V segment lost 3 bases, leaving 8 bases of the junction unmatched. The CDR3 reads CATSDPTGEVHNEQFF. The CDR3 nucleotides read TGTGCCACCAGTGATCCGACAGGGGAGGTCCACAATGAGCAGTTCTTC.

This clonotype was counted between two and nine times. This rearrangement joins TRBV4-1 to TRBJ2-1; D possibly uses TRBD1 or TRBD2 (5 bases each). In germline, CDR1 is MGHRA, CDR2 YSYEKL. The CDR3 loop spans 18 amino acids. V was pared by 1 base and J by 6 bases, with 22 bases between. The CDR3 reads CASSQVDLGFARGNEQFF. CDR3 nucleotide sequence: TGCGCCAGCAGCCAAGTGGATCTGGGCTTCGCGAGGGGCAATGAGCAGTTCTTC.

This chain connects TRBV20-1 to TRBJ2-1; 7 nucleotides line up with TRBD1. This CDR3 is 14 amino acids long. J was trimmed by 5 bases and V by 2 bases; bases with no gene match: 6. Germline assignment: CDR1 DFQATT and CDR2 SNEGSKA (reference sequence). The CDR3 region has the DNA TGCAGTGCTAGACTCTACGGGACAGACAATGAGCAGTTCTTC. The encoded protein is CSARLYGTDNEQFF.

The table lists this clonotype with a few counts. The gene calls are TRBV5-1 and TRBJ1-4, with D possibly TRBD1 on 5 matching bases. CDR3 length equals 14 residues. Deletions cut 5 bases from V and 4 bases from J, with 12 bases between. Germline-derived CDR1 and CDR2 are SGHRS and YFSETQ. CDR3 sequence reads: CASRRGRNNEKLFF. The CDR3 nucleotides are TGCGCCAGCAGAAGGGGACGGAATAATGAAAAACTGTTTTTT.

This clonotype showed up just a few times. The chain combines TRBV6-1 with TRBJ2-7; D remains ambiguous. The CDR3 is 13 residues long. The V end lost 5 bases, the J end lost 6 bases, and 14 bases lay between the germline ends. Germline V gene sequence: CDR1 MNHNS, CDR2 SASEGT. CDR3 bases: TGTGCCAGCAGTCGGGTCCCCATGGGCGAGCAGTACTTC. This sequence encodes CASSRVPMGEQYF.

This clonotype has more than one count but fewer than ten. This rearrangement joins TRBV7-6 to TRBJ1-3; D is undetermined. The CDR3 runs 15 residues. CDR1 and CDR2 (germline): SGHVS, FNYEAQ. V was pared by 4 bases and J by 7 bases, with 17 bases between. CDR3 amino acids: CASSYRGSPGNTIYF. The CDR3 DNA sequence: TGTGCCAGCAGCTATCGTGGGAGTCCCGGCAACACCATATATTTT.

V and J are TRBV7-8 and TRBJ1-6; D is possibly TRBD1 (6 bases). Germline V gene sequence: CDR1 SGHVS, CDR2 FQNEAQ. V was shortened by 1 base and J by 7 bases, with 20 bases between the two germline ends. This CDR3 is built from 18 residues. DNA of the CDR3: TGTGCCAGCAGCTTAGTATTGGGCAGGGGAAAGGTGAATTCACCCCTCCACTTT. Its translation: CASSLVLGRGKVNSPLHF.

The chain is built from TRBV5-1 and TRBJ1-4; D remains ambiguous. There are 14 residues in the CDR3. CDR1 SGHRS and CDR2 YFSETQ come from the germline V gene. The germline V and J ends were trimmed by 1 base and 5 bases, with 9 bases remaining between them. The CDR3 DNA follows: TGCGCCAGCAGCTTGAGTGCAAGGAATGAAAAACTGTTTTTT. Residues: CASSLSARNEKLFF. Supplemented by reference TRBV5-1 and TRBJ1-4, the full variable domain reads KAGVTQTPRYLIKTRGQQVTLSCSPISGHRSVSWYQQTPGQGLQFLFEYFSETQRNKGNFPGRFSGRQFSNSRSEMNVSTLELGDSALYLCASSLSARNEKLFFGSGTQLSVL.

The chain links TRBV27 to TRBJ2-1; no definite D call. Germline CDR1 and CDR2: MNHEY and SMNVEV (reference sequence). Deletions cut 0 bases from V and 12 bases from J, with 9 bases between. CDR3 length: 12 residues. The CDR3, as DNA: TGTGCCAGCAGTTTATCGCTAGGGCCGCAGTTCTTC. Protein: CASSLSLGPQFF.

The chain has TRBV27 and TRBJ2-7, with D possibly being TRBD2 (5 bases). The CDR3 spans 12 residues. Trimming removed 5 bases from V and 7 bases from J, with 12 bases in between. CDR1 is MNHEY, CDR2 SMNVEV, per germline (reference sequence). The CDR3 coding sequence is TGTGCCAGCAGTCCCGGACTGAAGGAGCAGTACTTC. Protein product: CASSPGLKEQYF.

This clonotype was seen only a few times. The chain is built from TRBV20-1 and TRBJ2-3, with D possibly TRBD2 on 5 matching bases. Trimming pared 4 bases from V and 3 bases from J, leaving 17 bases between. Looked up from germline, CDR1 is DFQATT and CDR2 is SNEGSKA (reference sequence). CDR3 length equals 15 residues. The CDR3 region is CSAIRGGSGTDTQYF. CDR3 DNA: TGCAGTGCTATTCGAGGTGGGAGTGGGACAGATACGCAGTATTTT.

The V call is TRBV7-9, the J call TRBJ1-1; D possibly corresponds to TRBD1 (6 bases). The CDR3 consists of 16 residues. V was pared by 1 base and J by 5 bases, with 17 bases between. Germline CDR1 SEHNR, CDR2 FQNEAQ (reference sequence). CDR3 protein: CASSLGGARVGTEAFF. The CDR3 DNA sequence: TGTGCCAGCAGCTTAGGGGGGGCCAGGGTAGGGACTGAAGCTTTCTTT.

J is TRBJ2-7 and V is TRBV6-2 or TRBV6-3; unclear D gene. CDR1 is MNHEY and CDR2 is SVGEGT in the germline V gene. V was clipped by 2 bases and J by 3 bases, with 11 bases between them. The CDR3 is 14 residues long. CDR3 region: CASSYGQIDYEQYF. CDR3 coding DNA: TGTGCCAGCAGTTACGGTCAGATCGACTACGAGCAGTACTTC.

V usage is TRBV2 and J usage is TRBJ2-7, with D perhaps matching TRBD2 (6 bases). V dropped 3 bases and J dropped 2 bases, with 14 bases sitting between them. Germline-derived CDR1 and CDR2 are SNHLY and FYNNEI. CDR3 size: 15 residues. In DNA form, the CDR3 reads TGTGCCAGCAGTGAGGGTGGGGGGAATCCCTACGAGCAGTACTTC. Translation: CASSEGGGNPYEQYF.

This clonotype was detected a few times. The chain joins TRBV19 to TRBJ2-2; no clear D. This CDR3 has 14 residues. Trimming took 8 bases from V and 1 from J, leaving 11 bases between them. Germline CDR1 reads LNHDA; CDR2 reads SQIVND (reference sequence). The CDR3 region has the DNA TGTGCCAGTGGGTTCTTCCGGAACACCGGGGAGCTGTTTTTT. Encoded protein: CASGFFRNTGELFF.

This clonotype has just a few counts. This chain uses TRBV7-9 with TRBJ2-7; 7 nucleotides line up with TRBD1. This CDR3 contains 13 residues. With V trimmed by 3 bases and J by 5 bases, 4 bases remained unmatched. The germline gives CDR1 SEHNR, CDR2 FQNEAQ (reference sequence). The CDR3 nucleotides read TGTGCCAGCAGCTTTGGGACAGACCACGAGCAGTACTTC. It encodes CASSFGTDHEQYF.

The V call is TRBV5-1, the J call TRBJ1-3, with D hard to call. There are 14 residues in the CDR3. CDR1 SGHRS and CDR2 YFSETQ come from the germline V gene. The V end lost 4 bases, the J end lost 7 bases, and 15 bases lay between the germline ends. This CDR3 reads CASSAGLESNTIYF. In DNA form, the CDR3 reads TGCGCCAGCAGCGCTGGGCTCGAAAGCAACACCATATATTTT.

The gene calls are TRBV15 and TRBJ2-3, with D possibly TRBD2 on 6 matching bases. Per the germline V gene, CDR1 is LNHNV and CDR2 is YYDKDF (reference sequence). The CDR3 has 13 residues. Trimming left V 0 bases short and J 6 bases short, with 7 bases between. The CDR3 here is CATSRDGRDTQYF. The CDR3 nucleotides are TGTGCCACCAGCAGAGATGGGAGGGATACGCAGTATTTT. Full variable domain (missing parts from reference TRBV15 and TRBJ2-3): DAMVIQNPRYQVTQFGKPVTLSCSQTLNHNVMYWYQQKSSQAPKLLFHYYDKDFNNEADTPDNFQSRRPNTSFCFLDIRSPGLGDTAMYLCATSRDGRDTQYFGPGTRLTVL.

This clonotype was picked up a small number of times. The CDR3 coding sequence is TGTGCCAGCAGTTACTCGGCTAGCGGGGCGAAAGAGACCCAGTACTTC. Amino acid sequence: CASSYSASGAKETQYF. The chain recombines TRBV6-5 with TRBJ2-5; 9 bases line up with TRBD2. This CDR3 region has 16 residues. V trimming: 0 bases; J trimming: 3 bases; junction bases outside the gene matches: 5. Germline V gene lookup returns CDR1 MNHEY and CDR2 SVGAGI.

This clonotype was picked up a small number of times. The rearrangement links TRBV2 to TRBJ2-7; D remains ambiguous. The CDR3 has 13 amino acids. Deletions cut 4 bases from V and 1 base from J, with 8 bases between. Germline CDR1 and CDR2: SNHLY and FYNNEI. The chain's CDR3 is CASSVGISYEQYF. In DNA form, the CDR3 reads TGTGCCAGCAGTGTGGGCATTTCCTACGAGCAGTACTTC. The entire variable domain, with the rest obtained from reference TRBV2 and TRBJ2-7, is as follows: EPEVTQTPSHQVTQMGQEVILRCVPISNHLYFYWYRQILGQKVEFLVSFYNNEISEKSEIFDDQFSVERPDGSNFTLKIRSTKLEDSAMYFCASSVGISYEQYFGPGTRLTVT.

In this sample, this clonotype turned up many times. V is TRBV5-5 and J is TRBJ1-2, with a tentative D call TRBD1 (5 bases). This CDR3 comprises 15 residues. The germline V and J ends were trimmed by 6 bases and 3 bases, with 18 bases remaining between them. Germline CDR1 and CDR2: SGHKS and YYEKEE (reference sequence). The CDR3 sequence is CASTQTGMGHYGYTF. The CDR3 DNA reads TGTGCCAGCACGCAAACAGGAATGGGGCACTATGGCTACACCTTC. Drawing the rest from reference TRBV5-5 and TRBJ1-2, the complete variable domain is DAGVTQSPTHLIKTRGQQVTLRCSPISGHKSVSWYQQVLGQGPQFIFQYYEKEERGRGNFPDRFSARQFPNYSSELNVNALLLGDSALYLCASTQTGMGHYGYTFGSGTRLTVV.